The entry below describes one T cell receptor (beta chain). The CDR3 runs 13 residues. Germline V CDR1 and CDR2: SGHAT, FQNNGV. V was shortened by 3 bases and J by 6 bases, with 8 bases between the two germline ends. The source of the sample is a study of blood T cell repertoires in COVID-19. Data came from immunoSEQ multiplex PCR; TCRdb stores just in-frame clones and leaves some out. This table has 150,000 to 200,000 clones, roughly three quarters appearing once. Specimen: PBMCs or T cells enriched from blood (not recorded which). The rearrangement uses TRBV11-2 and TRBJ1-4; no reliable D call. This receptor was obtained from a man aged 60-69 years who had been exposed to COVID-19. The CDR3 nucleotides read TGTGCCAGCAGCTTCGGAGTTTATGAAAAACTGTTTTTT. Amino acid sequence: CASSFGVYEKLFF.